The 8 T cell receptor beta chains reported below all come from one sample, sequenced in a study of T cell responses to AZD1222 COVID-19 vaccine. Only in-frame clones appear in the TCRdb table, and some are missing; sequencing was by immunoSEQ multiplex PCR. The data contain approximately 110,000 clones, 70% to 90% of them singletons. The input for sequencing was peripheral blood, taken on day 0 of AZD1222 vaccination. Receptors originate from an adult in good health.

V usage is TRBV3-1 (or the pseudogene TRBV3-2) and J usage is TRBJ2-3; D may be TRBD2 (6 bases). CDR3 size: 15 residues. In germline, CDR1 is LGHDT, CDR2 YNNKEL (reference sequence). Trimming stripped 3 bases from V and 4 bases from J, with 14 bases between. The CDR3 DNA reads as TGTGCCAGCAGCCAGCTGGGGGGTGGGTCAGATACGCAGTATTTT. Its protein is CASSQLGGGSDTQYF.

V is TRBV14 and J is TRBJ2-1; D is undetermined. V shed 8 bases and J shed 1 base, with 6 bases lying between them. This CDR3 region has 12 residues. Germline CDR1 and CDR2: SGHDN and FVKESK. The CDR3 nucleotides are TGTGCCAGCCGGAATTCCTACAATGAGCAGTTCTTC. Protein product: CASRNSYNEQFF.

As for this clone: Other nucleotide sequences from this sample produce the same CDR3. Here the CDR3 reads CASSLGGTANTGELFF. In nucleotides, the CDR3 is TGCGCCAGCAGCTTGGGGGGGACGGCGAACACCGGGGAGCTGTTTTTT. This chain uses TRBV5-1 with TRBJ2-2; the D call may be TRBD1 or TRBD2 (5 bases each). Between the trimmed V and J ends, which lost 0 bases and 0 bases, there was a span of 9 bases. Germline V gene sequence: CDR1 SGHRS, CDR2 YFSETQ. CDR3 length: 16 amino acids.

The chain links TRBV6-5 to TRBJ1-2, with TRBD1 identical over 7 bases. Germline CDR1 and CDR2: MNHEY and SVGAGI. V trimming: 0 bases; J trimming: 4 bases; junction bases outside the gene matches: 8. This CDR3 is built from 16 residues. Here the CDR3 reads CASSYSSGGSVYGYTF. The CDR3 nucleotides are TGTGCCAGCAGTTACTCATCAGGGGGGTCTGTCTATGGCTACACCTTC.

The chain carries TRBV19 and TRBJ1-1; 7 bases are a match to TRBD1. Germline trimming cut 5 bases from V and 5 bases from J; bases unmatched to any gene: 14. There are 16 residues in the CDR3. Germline loops: CDR1 LNHDA, CDR2 SQIVND (reference sequence). The CDR3 is CASSPPGQRKITEAFF. The CDR3 nucleotides read TGTGCCAGTAGTCCCCCGGGACAGCGGAAGATAACTGAAGCTTTCTTT.

The V and J genes are TRBV7-3 and TRBJ2-1, with TRBD2 matching over 13 bases. This CDR3 has 16 residues. V lost 4 bases, J lost 2 bases, and 2 bases stayed unmatched. In germline, CDR1 is SGHTA, CDR2 FQGTGA. The CDR3 sequence is CASSSGLAGPYNEQFF. CDR3 nucleotide sequence: TGTGCCAGCAGCTCGGGACTAGCGGGACCCTACAATGAGCAGTTCTTC.

The genes are TRBV28 and TRBJ1-2; D not resolved. CDR1 is MDHEN and CDR2 is SYDVKM in the germline V gene. The CDR3 covers 12 residues. Trimming left V 6 bases short and J 0 bases short, with 5 bases between. CDR3 residues: CASRTPNYGYTF. DNA of the CDR3: TGTGCCAGCAGGACGCCTAACTATGGCTACACCTTC.

The DNA of the CDR3 is TGTGCCAGCAGCCAATCAGCCGGGAGTACAGATACGCAGTATTTT. This encodes CASSQSAGSTDTQYF. The gene calls are TRBV3-1 (or the pseudogene TRBV3-2) and TRBJ2-3; D perhaps matches TRBD2 (6 bases). V lost 2 bases, J lost 3 bases, and 12 bases lay in between. CDR3 size: 15 residues. From germline, CDR1 is LGHDT and CDR2 YNNKEL (reference sequence).